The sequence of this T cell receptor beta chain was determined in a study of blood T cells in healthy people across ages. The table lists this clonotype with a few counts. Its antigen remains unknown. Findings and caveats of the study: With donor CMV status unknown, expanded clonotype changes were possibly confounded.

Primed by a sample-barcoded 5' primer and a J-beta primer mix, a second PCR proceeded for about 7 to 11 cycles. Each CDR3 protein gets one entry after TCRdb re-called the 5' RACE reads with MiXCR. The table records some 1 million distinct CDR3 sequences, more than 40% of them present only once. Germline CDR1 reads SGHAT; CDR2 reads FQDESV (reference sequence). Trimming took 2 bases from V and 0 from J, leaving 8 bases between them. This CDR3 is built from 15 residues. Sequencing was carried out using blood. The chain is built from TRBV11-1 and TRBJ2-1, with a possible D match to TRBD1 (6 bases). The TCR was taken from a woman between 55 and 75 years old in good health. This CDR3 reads CASSLFRGSYNEQFF. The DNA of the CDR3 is TGTGCCAGCAGCTTATTCAGGGGCTCCTACAATGAGCAGTTCTTC.